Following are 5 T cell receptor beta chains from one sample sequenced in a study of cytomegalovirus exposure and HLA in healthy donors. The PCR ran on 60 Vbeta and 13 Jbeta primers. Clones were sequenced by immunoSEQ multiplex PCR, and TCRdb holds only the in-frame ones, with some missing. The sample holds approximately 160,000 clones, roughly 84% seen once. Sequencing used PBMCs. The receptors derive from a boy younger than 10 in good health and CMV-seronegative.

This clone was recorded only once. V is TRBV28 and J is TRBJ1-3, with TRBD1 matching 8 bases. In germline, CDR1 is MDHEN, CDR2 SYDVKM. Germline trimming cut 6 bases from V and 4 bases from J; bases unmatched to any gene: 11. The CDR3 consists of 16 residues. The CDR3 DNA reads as TGTGCCAGCAGCACGCCCGGGACAGGAGGAGGAAACACCATATATTTT. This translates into CASSTPGTGGGNTIYF.

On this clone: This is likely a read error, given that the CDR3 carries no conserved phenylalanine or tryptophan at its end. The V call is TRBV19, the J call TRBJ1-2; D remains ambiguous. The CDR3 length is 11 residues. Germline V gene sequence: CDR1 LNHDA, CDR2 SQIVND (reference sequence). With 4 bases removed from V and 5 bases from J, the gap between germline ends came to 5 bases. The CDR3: CASSTGYGYTV. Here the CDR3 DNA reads TGTGCCAGTAGTACGGGGTATGGCTACACCGTC.

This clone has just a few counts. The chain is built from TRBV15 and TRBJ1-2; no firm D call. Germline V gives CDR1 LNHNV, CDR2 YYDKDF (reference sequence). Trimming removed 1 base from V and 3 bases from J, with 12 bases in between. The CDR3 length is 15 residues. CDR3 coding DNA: TGTGCCACCAGCAGAGGTCCCATGGAGGACTATGGCTACACCTTC. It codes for CATSRGPMEDYGYTF.

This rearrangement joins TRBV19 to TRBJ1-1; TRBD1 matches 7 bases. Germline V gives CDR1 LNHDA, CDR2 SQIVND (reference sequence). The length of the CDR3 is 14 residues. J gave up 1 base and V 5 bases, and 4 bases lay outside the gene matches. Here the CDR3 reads CASSVRGKNTEAFF. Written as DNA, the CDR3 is TGTGCCAGTAGTGTCAGGGGGAAGAACACTGAAGCTTTCTTT.

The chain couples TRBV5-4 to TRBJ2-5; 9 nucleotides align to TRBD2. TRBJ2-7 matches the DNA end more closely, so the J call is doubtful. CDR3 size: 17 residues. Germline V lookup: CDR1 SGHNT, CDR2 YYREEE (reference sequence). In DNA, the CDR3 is TGTGCCAGCAGCTTTAGGTTCCGCGGCGGGAGGGGCTACGAGCAGTACTTC. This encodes CASSFRFRGGRGYEQYF.